The 17 T cell receptor beta chains listed next were all sequenced from one sample in a study of Tregs in tolerant kidney transplant recipients. The protocol was immunoSEQ multiplex PCR, while the TCRdb copy is restricted to in-frame clones and leaves out a portion. The sample records about 240,000 clones, 65% to 85% being singletons. Sequenced material: CD4+ T cells from blood. All receptors derive from a human donor in good health.

The CDR3: CASRVTGGVREQYF. The CDR3 DNA is TGTGCCAGCAGGGTGACAGGGGGGGTTCGAGAGCAGTACTTC. The chain has TRBV2 and TRBJ2-7; TRBD1 matches 9 bases. The length of the CDR3 is 14 residues. Per germline, CDR1 SNHLY and CDR2 FYNNEI. Trimming cost V 6 bases and J 7 bases; bases outside gene matches: 10.

This clone was detected a few times. This sequence joins TRBV6-6 and TRBJ1-5, with 7 bases matching TRBD1. V lost 5 bases and J lost 2; bases outside the gene matches: 6. The CDR3 totals 15 residues. CDR1 and CDR2 (germline): MNHNY, SVGAGI (reference sequence). The CDR3 protein is CASSDGTARNQPQHF. CDR3 in DNA: TGTGCCAGCAGTGACGGGACAGCCCGCAATCAGCCCCAGCATTTT.

This clone has only one observation. This chain uses TRBV10-3 with TRBJ2-7; 9 positions match TRBD1. The V gene's germline CDR1 is ENHRY and CDR2 SYGVKD. The CDR3 runs to 15 residues. V shed 3 bases, J shed 4 bases, and the junction held 7 bases outside the gene matches. The CDR3 region has the DNA TGTGCCATCAGTGACCCACGGGACAGGGAGTACGAGCAGTACTTC. This codes for CAISDPRDREYEQYF.

V and J are TRBV19 and TRBJ2-1, with 9 bases lining up with TRBD1. Germline V gives CDR1 LNHDA, CDR2 SQIVND (reference sequence). The CDR3 totals 16 residues. The V segment lost 4 bases and the J segment 0 bases; nucleotides outside the gene matches: 4. CDR3: CASSTLDRGSYNEQFF. The DNA for the CDR3 is TGTGCCAGTAGTACCCTGGACAGGGGCTCCTACAATGAGCAGTTCTTC.

The chain couples TRBV5-1 to TRBJ1-5; D is ambiguous. Germline loops: CDR1 SGHRS, CDR2 YFSETQ. The CDR3 spans 13 residues. With 0 bases removed from V and 5 bases from J, the gap between germline ends came to 6 bases. As DNA, the CDR3 is TGCGCCAGCAGCTTGGACTTGGATCAGCCCCAGCATTTT. This gives the protein CASSLDLDQPQHF.

The chain joins TRBV13 to TRBJ2-3, with D perhaps TRBD2 (5 bases). Per germline, CDR1 PRHDT and CDR2 FYEKMQ (reference sequence). Trimming took off 7 bases at V and 0 bases at J, with 23 bases between the two ends. CDR3 length equals 18 residues. The CDR3, as DNA: TGTGCCAGCACCTCCCCCCATCTAAGCGGTACTAGCACAGATACGCAGTATTTT. Translated, it gives CASTSPHLSGTSTDTQYF.

The chain links TRBV4-2 to TRBJ1-5, with D perhaps TRBD1 (5 bases). The germline V gene has CDR1 LGHNA and CDR2 YNFKEQ. Trimming left V 2 bases short and J 1 base short, with 12 bases between. CDR3 size: 16 residues. The CDR3 DNA follows: TGTGCCAGCAGCCAATCAGGGTTTTGGAGCAATCAGCCCCAGCATTTT. Translated, it gives CASSQSGFWSNQPQHF.

V and J are TRBV6-5 and TRBJ2-7; 7 bases map to TRBD2. Germline-derived CDR1 and CDR2 are MNHEY and SVGAGI. J lost 0 bases, V lost 4 bases, and 6 bases had no gene match. The CDR3 contains 15 residues. CDR3 sequence reads: CASSSPWGGSYEQYF. CDR3 bases: TGTGCCAGCAGTTCCCCCTGGGGGGGCTCCTACGAGCAGTACTTC.

The chain uses TRBV6-5 and TRBJ1-2; weak D call: TRBD1 (5 bases). The CDR3 extends over 15 amino acids. CDR1 MNHEY and CDR2 SVGAGI come from the germline V gene. V gave up 6 bases and J gave up 5 bases, with 19 bases separating them. CDR3 in DNA: TGTGCCAGCAGCCGGACGGAGGGGAGCTTTTATGGCTACACCTTC. Translated: CASSRTEGSFYGYTF.

The chain has TRBV6-5 and TRBJ1-2, with 8 bases identical to TRBD1. CDR1 and CDR2 (germline): MNHEY, SVGAGI. The CDR3 loop spans 12 amino acids. V gave up 0 bases and J gave up 14 bases; unmatched junction bases: 5. In nucleotides, the CDR3 is TGTGCCAGCAGTTACTCGGACAGGGTGGTAACCTTC. Its protein is CASSYSDRVVTF.

This chain joins TRBV6-6 and TRBJ2-5; D is undetermined. Trimming cost V 6 bases and J 2 bases, with 4 bases left between them. This CDR3 has 11 residues. In germline, CDR1 is MNHNY, CDR2 SVGAGI (reference sequence). The CDR3 nucleotides read TGTGCCAGCAGGTCTCAAGAGACCCAGTACTTC. Protein: CASRSQETQYF.

The chain links TRBV6-6 to TRBJ1-1, with a tentative D call TRBD1 (6 bases). Germline CDR1 is MNHNY and CDR2 is SVGAGI (reference sequence). Trimming took 8 bases from V and 0 from J, leaving 19 bases between them. This CDR3 is 16 amino acids long. DNA for the CDR3: TGTGCCAGCGGGGACAATGACGGGAGGGTGAACACTGAAGCTTTCTTT. Translating it yields CASGDNDGRVNTEAFF.

The rearrangement links TRBV11-2 to TRBJ1-2; TRBD1 is a possible D gene (6 bases). V lost 6 bases to trimming and J lost 8 bases, with 19 bases between them. CDR3 length: 14 amino acids. Per the germline V gene, CDR1 is SGHAT and CDR2 is FQNNGV. The CDR3, as DNA: TGTGCCAGCAGATCCCCGGGACAACTGGGGGGCTACACCTTC. Its translation: CASRSPGQLGGYTF. Supplemented by reference TRBV11-2 and TRBJ1-2, the full variable domain reads EAGVAQSPRYKIIEKRQSVAFWCNPISGHATLYWYQQILGQGPKLLIQFQNNGVVDDSQLPKDRFSAERLKGVDSTLKIQPAKLEDSAVYLCASRSPGQLGGYTFGSGTRLTVV.

The rearrangement links TRBV19 to TRBJ1-1, with D unresolved. The germline gives CDR1 LNHDA, CDR2 SQIVND (reference sequence). The germline V and J ends were trimmed by 6 bases and 0 bases, with 5 bases remaining between them. The CDR3 totals 12 residues. The CDR3 DNA follows: TGTGCCAGTAGGGGCATGAACACTGAAGCTTTCTTT. This sequence encodes CASRGMNTEAFF.

The J gene is TRBJ1-1, the V gene TRBV5-1; TRBD1 is a possible D gene (6 bases). In germline, CDR1 is SGHRS, CDR2 YFSETQ. This CDR3 is 15 amino acids long. V dropped 4 bases and J dropped 4 bases, with 17 bases sitting between them. In DNA, the CDR3 is TGCGCCAGCAGCAGGGGAGGGGAAGGGGGCACTGAAGCTTTCTTT. Its translation: CASSRGGEGGTEAFF.

The chain combines TRBV11-2 with TRBJ2-7; D is possibly TRBD2 (6 bases). Germline V lookup: CDR1 SGHAT, CDR2 FQNNGV. The CDR3 runs to 16 residues. V was trimmed by 1 base and J by 0 bases, leaving 13 bases between them. The CDR3 loop reads CASSLGGGMSSYEQYF. CDR3 coding DNA: TGTGCCAGCAGCTTAGGTGGAGGGATGAGCTCCTACGAGCAGTACTTC.

This clone was counted once. The chain couples TRBV28 to TRBJ1-3; TRBD1 matches at 7 bases. Germline V lookup: CDR1 MDHEN, CDR2 SYDVKM. This CDR3 has 15 amino acids. V trimming: 6 bases; J trimming: 0 bases; junction bases outside the gene matches: 5. Written as DNA, the CDR3 is TGTGCCAGCAGGGGACAGCGTACCTCTGGAAACACCATATATTTT. This codes for CASRGQRTSGNTIYF.